This TCR beta chain was captured by sequencing in a study of blood T cell repertoires in COVID-19. The repertoire was sequenced with immunoSEQ multiplex PCR; TCRdb's copy has only in-frame clones and lacks some. This table has a few hundred thousand clones, roughly 84% appearing once. In germline, CDR1 is SQVTM, CDR2 ANQGSEA. V lost 4 bases and J lost 1, with 13 bases in between. This CDR3 has 14 amino acids. The TCR originated in a human donor in a cohort sampled during active COVID-19. This chain uses TRBV29-1 with TRBJ2-5, with D possibly being TRBD1 (5 bases). The sample comprised peripheral blood. The CDR3 DNA reads TGCAGCGTTGTCGTCAGGGTGGGCCAAGAGACCCAGTACTTC. Translated: CSVVVRVGQETQYF.